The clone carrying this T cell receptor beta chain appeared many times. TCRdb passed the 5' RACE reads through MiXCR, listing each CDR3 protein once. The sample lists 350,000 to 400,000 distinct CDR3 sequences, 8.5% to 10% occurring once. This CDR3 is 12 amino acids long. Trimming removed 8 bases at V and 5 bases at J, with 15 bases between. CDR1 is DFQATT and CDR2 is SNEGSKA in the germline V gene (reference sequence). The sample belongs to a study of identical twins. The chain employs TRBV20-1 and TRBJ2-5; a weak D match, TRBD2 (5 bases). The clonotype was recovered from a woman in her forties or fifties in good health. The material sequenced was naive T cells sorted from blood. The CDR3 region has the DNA TGCAGTCTCGGGGTGATTGAGGAGACCCAGTACTTC. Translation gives CSLGVIEETQYF.